Listed here are 20 T cell receptor beta chains from one sample, sequenced in a study of vaccination effects on CD4 cells after COVID-19 (dated by TCRdb to 2022 to 2024). Libraries were constructed by the immunoSEQ multiplex PCR assay. TCRdb took over this immuneACCESS table, retaining in-frame rearrangements with V and J assigned. Such tables are incomplete; in checked studies, under half of the missing clones stem from an unresolved V gene, and the remainder is unexplained. Within this sample are tens of thousands of clones, with around 70% of them counted one time only. Jointly, the top ten make up 2% to 3% of the sample. After more than nine days of culture, CD4+ T cells were isolated with the EasySep CD4+ T cell isolation kit. Each participant received two doses of an mRNA SARS-CoV-2 vaccine, either BNT162b2 or mRNA-1273. No antigen has been identified for these receptors. Sequencing was performed on CD4+ T cells from PBMCs cultured without peptide, taken after COVID-19 vaccination. All receptors come from a human donor who received a COVID-19 vaccine.

The chain carries TRBV6-5 and TRBJ1-2, with a weak D call TRBD1 (6 bases). V was trimmed by 6 bases and J by 5 bases, leaving 13 bases between them. The CDR3 sequence is 13 residues long. Germline V gene sequence: CDR1 MNHEY, CDR2 SVGAGI. CDR3 in amino acids: CASRRTVGYGYTF. The CDR3 DNA follows: TGTGCCAGCAGACGGACAGTAGGTTATGGCTACACCTTC.

In its sample, this clone was seen once. V usage is TRBV5-6 and J usage is TRBJ1-2; 7 bases align to TRBD1. The CDR3 is made up of 14 amino acids. Germline V CDR1 and CDR2: SGHDT, YYEEEE. Losses at the gene ends were 4 bases for V and 4 bases for J; bases not matched to a gene: 7. As DNA, the CDR3 is TGTGCCAGCAGCCCGAGGGACAGCCCCTATGGCTACACCTTC. It specifies CASSPRDSPYGYTF.

The chain recombines TRBV6-6 with TRBJ2-5; 14 bases align to TRBD2. Germline CDR1 reads MNHNY; CDR2 reads SVGAGI (reference sequence). The CDR3 totals 16 residues. With V trimmed by 4 bases and J by 4 bases, 5 bases remained unmatched. CDR3 in amino acids: CASSWGLAGEGETQYF. The DNA of the CDR3 is TGTGCCAGCAGTTGGGGACTAGCGGGAGAGGGAGAGACCCAGTACTTC.

This chain links TRBV12-5 with TRBJ1-2; 9 bases agree with TRBD1. Germline-derived CDR1 and CDR2 are LGHNT and FRNRAP. The V gene end was trimmed by 9 bases and the J gene end by 7 bases; junction bases not matched to a gene: 9. CDR3 length: 13 amino acids. The CDR3 DNA sequence: TGTGCTAGCTCCCGGGGACAGGGATCTGGCTACACCTTC. Its translation is CASSRGQGSGYTF. Full variable domain (remainder filled in from reference TRBV12-5 and TRBJ1-2): DARVTQTPRHKVTEMGQEVTMRCQPILGHNTVFWYRQTMMQGLELLAYFRNRAPLDDSGMPKDRFSAEMPDATLATLKIQPSEPRDSAVYFCASSRGQGSGYTFGSGTRLTVV.

This clone was observed once. The gene calls are TRBV4-1 and TRBJ2-2; a possible D gene is TRBD2 (7 bases). The V end lost 7 bases, the J end lost 5 bases, and 17 bases lay between the germline ends. Germline CDR1 MGHRA, CDR2 YSYEKL. CDR3 length equals 15 residues. The DNA of the CDR3 is TGCGCCAGCACTCAGGGCGGGGGCGGGACCGGGGAGCTGTTTTTT. It translates to CASTQGGGGTGELFF.

Comments on this clone: The sample contains more than one DNA sequence encoding this CDR3. This chain uses TRBV10-3 with TRBJ1-2; no reliable D call. Between the trimmed V and J ends, which lost 2 bases and 3 bases, there was a span of 4 bases. The CDR3 sequence is 12 residues long. Germline-derived CDR1 and CDR2 are ENHRY and SYGVKD. CDR3 in DNA: TGTGCCATCAGTGAGGGCGACTATGGCTACACCTTC. Amino acids: CAISEGDYGYTF.

This chain links TRBV2 with TRBJ1-2, with 7 bases matching TRBD1. Trimming at V came to 5 bases and at J to 6 bases, leaving 6 bases not matched to a gene. The germline V gene has CDR1 SNHLY and CDR2 FYNNEI. The CDR3 has 13 amino acids. CDR3 DNA sequence: TGTGCCAGCAGTAAAGACAGGGATCATGGCTACACCTTC. It translates to CASSKDRDHGYTF.

V usage is TRBV11-2 and J usage is TRBJ2-3, with TRBD1 matching 11 bases. This CDR3 has 15 residues. V was clipped by 5 bases and J by 9 bases; unmatched bases: 10. The germline V gene has CDR1 SGHAT and CDR2 FQNNGV. For the CDR3, the DNA is TGTGCCAGCAGCATCCCCGGGACAGGGGGGCCAACGCAGTATTTT. It translates to CASSIPGTGGPTQYF.

This rearrangement joins TRBV5-1 to TRBJ2-3; possibly TRBD1 or TRBD2 for D (5 bases each). In germline, CDR1 is SGHRS, CDR2 YFSETQ. The CDR3 has 14 amino acids. V gave up 5 bases and J gave up 5 bases, with 15 bases separating them. This CDR3 is CASRSGTPGDTQYF. Here the CDR3 DNA reads TGCGCCAGCAGGAGTGGGACCCCAGGAGATACGCAGTATTTT.

V usage is TRBV19 and J usage is TRBJ1-2; 8 positions match TRBD1. Germline CDR1 reads LNHDA; CDR2 reads SQIVND (reference sequence). This CDR3 has 15 amino acids. V trimming: 2 bases; J trimming: 4 bases; junction bases outside the gene matches: 6. Here the CDR3 DNA reads TGTGCCAGTAGTATAAGGTTTCAGGGGGCCTATGGCTACACCTTC. As protein: CASSIRFQGAYGYTF.

J is TRBJ1-5 and V is TRBV19; D is ambiguous. The V end was cut by 2 bases, the J end by 6 bases, with 17 bases between. CDR1 LNHDA and CDR2 SQIVND come from the germline V gene (reference sequence). The CDR3 has 16 residues. CDR3 bases: TGTGCCAGTAGTATATCGGGTCAATCGCCGGGTCAGCCCCAGCATTTT. This sequence encodes CASSISGQSPGQPQHF.

V and J are TRBV6-5 and TRBJ2-7, with 8 nucleotides matching TRBD1. The V and J ends lost 10 bases and 2 bases, in that order; junction bases with no gene match: 10. The CDR3 covers 14 residues. The germline V gene encodes CDR1 MNHEY and CDR2 SVGAGI. The CDR3 sequence is CATDRGDQTYEQYV. The CDR3 DNA is TGTGCCACAGACAGGGGAGACCAAACCTACGAGCAGTACGTC.

V and J are TRBV30 and TRBJ1-1; D not resolved. The CDR3 is 13 amino acids. Trimming cost V 1 base and J 1 base, with 7 bases left between them. Germline CDR1 GTSNPN, CDR2 SVGIG (reference sequence). CDR3 amino acids: CAWSAGGNTEAFF. The CDR3 nucleotides are TGTGCCTGGAGTGCGGGTGGGAACACTGAAGCTTTCTTT.

The V and J genes are TRBV6-5 and TRBJ2-3; TRBD1 or TRBD2 may be the D gene (5 bases each). Germline-derived CDR1 and CDR2 are MNHEY and SVGAGI. Deletions cut 6 bases from V and 2 bases from J, with 15 bases between. CDR3 length: 15 amino acids. The CDR3 nucleotides are TGTGCCAGCAGACCCCCCGGGGCGCCCACAGATACGCAGTATTTT. It is translated as CASRPPGAPTDTQYF.

The chain uses TRBV5-1 and TRBJ1-2, with D possibly TRBD1 on 6 matching bases. Germline values: CDR1 SGHRS, CDR2 YFSETQ. V lost 0 bases to trimming and J lost 1 base, with 10 bases between them. The CDR3 length is 15 residues. CDR3 in DNA: TGCGCCAGCAGCTTGGCCTCAGGGGTTAACTATGGCTACACCTTC. Protein product: CASSLASGVNYGYTF.

This chain connects TRBV7-3 to TRBJ2-5; D perhaps matches TRBD1 (5 bases). Germline V gene lookup returns CDR1 SGHTA and CDR2 FQGTGA. The CDR3 is made up of 13 amino acids. V lost 5 bases to trimming and J lost 0 bases, with 7 bases between them. CDR3 residues: CASSRTNQETQYF. CDR3 bases: TGTGCCAGCAGCCGGACAAACCAAGAGACCCAGTACTTC.

This clone was observed a single time. The chain combines TRBV7-2 with TRBJ2-1; 7 positions match TRBD1. V lost 4 bases to trimming and J lost 4 bases; unmatched junction nucleotides: 7. CDR3 length equals 15 residues. Germline lookup yields CDR1 SGHTA and CDR2 FQGNSA. DNA for the CDR3: TGTGCCAGCAGCTCGGTGGGACAGTCATACAATGAGCAGTTCTTC. Amino acid sequence: CASSSVGQSYNEQFF. The whole variable domain, remainder taken from reference TRBV7-2 and TRBJ2-1, is GAGVSQSPSNKVTEKGKDVELRCDPISGHTALYWYRQSLGQGLEFLIYFQGNSAPDKSGLPSDRFSAERTGGSVSTLTIQRTQQEDSAVYLCASSSVGQSYNEQFFGPGTRLTVL.

The chain uses TRBV3-1 (or the pseudogene TRBV3-2) and TRBJ1-2; 10 nucleotides line up with TRBD1. The CDR3 totals 14 residues. Per the germline V gene, CDR1 is LGHDT and CDR2 is YNNKEL (reference sequence). V gave up 4 bases and J gave up 5 bases; unmatched junction bases: 4. The CDR3 DNA is TGTGCCAGCAGCCCGACAGGGGGCGGGTATGGCTACACCTTC. It is translated as CASSPTGGGYGYTF.

The chain links TRBV4-2 to TRBJ1-1; 7 bases match TRBD1. Germline V gene sequence: CDR1 LGHNA, CDR2 YNFKEQ. V shed 6 bases and J 7 bases; nucleotides not matched to a gene: 5. The CDR3 has 12 amino acids. CDR3 in amino acids: CASSLQGFEAFF. The DNA of the CDR3 is TGTGCCAGCAGTCTACAGGGGTTTGAAGCTTTCTTT.

The chain combines TRBV19 with TRBJ2-1, with TRBD2 matching over 10 bases. J gave up 0 bases and V 6 bases, and 8 bases lay outside the gene matches. Germline V gives CDR1 LNHDA, CDR2 SQIVND (reference sequence). The CDR3 runs to 17 residues. In DNA, the CDR3 is TGTGCCAGTAGGGCTAGCGGGGGTCTAAGCTCCTACAATGAGCAGTTCTTC. Amino acids: CASRASGGLSSYNEQFF.